The entry below describes one T cell receptor beta chain. What it binds is unknown. The CDR3 sequence is 12 residues long. The V end lost 5 bases, the J end lost 7 bases, and 11 bases lay between the germline ends. Germline V lookup: CDR1 MDHEN, CDR2 SYDVKM. Some clones are missing from TCRdb's copy, which holds only in-frame ones; the method was immunoSEQ multiplex PCR. This table holds 96,000 or so clones, 84% found once. The data were taken from a study of OX40 agonist ivuxolimab in advanced cancers. Study information: Patients were infused with ivuxolimab every 2 weeks at 0.01 to 10 mg/kg. Those treated in dose escalation had hepatocellular carcinoma, melanoma, renal cell cancer or head and neck cancer. Participants, 75% to 85% male, averaged approximately 56 years of age, ranging from roughly 20 to 80.

General observations from the study: Not determined was the antigen specificity of the expanded peripheral T cells.

The chain recombines TRBV28 with TRBJ1-2, with D possibly matching TRBD1 (5 bases). The sequence came from an adult with an advanced solid tumor such as melanoma, head and neck, liver or kidney cancer. The sample was CD4+ or CD8+ T cells sorted from blood, taken in a trial of the OX40 agonist ivuxolimab. The CDR3 DNA reads TGTGCCAGCAGTCCAGGGAGGGCTGGCTACACCTTC. Its protein product is CASSPGRAGYTF.